Below are 9 T cell receptor beta chains sequenced from a single sample in a study of PD-L1 blockade in urothelial cancer. Clones were read by immunoSEQ multiplex PCR, and TCRdb kept only the in-frame ones, dropping some. This table has 75,000 to 95,000 clones, roughly 90% appearing once. Specified time point: peripheral blood 6 weeks after treatment start. This material consisted of PBMCs, taken around atezolizumab (anti-PD-L1) treatment. These receptors were taken from an elderly woman with urothelial cancer.

As regards this clone: In the same sample, other DNA sequences code for this CDR3. This chain joins TRBV28 and TRBJ1-2, with D unclear. Germline V gene data show CDR1 as MDHEN and CDR2 as SYDVKM. The V end lost 3 bases, the J end lost 4 bases, and 6 bases lay between the germline ends. The CDR3 is made up of 12 amino acids. The CDR3 DNA sequence: TGTGCCAGCAGTTTTTCCGGCTATGGCTACACCTTC. Its translation is CASSFSGYGYTF.

V gene TRBV7-9 combines with J gene TRBJ1-1, with 9 bases aligning to TRBD1. V lost 5 bases, J lost 6 bases, and 4 bases stayed unmatched. This CDR3 has 13 residues. Germline V CDR1 and CDR2: SEHNR, FQNEAQ (reference sequence). DNA for the CDR3: TGTGCCAGCAGCGGACGACAGGGGGCTGAAGCTTTCTTT. This sequence encodes CASSGRQGAEAFF.

This chain uses TRBV5-5 with TRBJ1-1; 12 positions match TRBD1. The ends lost 0 bases at V and 6 bases at J; junction bases unmatched: 3. Germline loops: CDR1 SGHKS, CDR2 YYEKEE (reference sequence). The length of the CDR3 is 15 residues. The CDR3: CASSLGDRGRAEAFF. For the CDR3, the DNA is TGTGCCAGCAGCTTGGGGGACAGGGGGCGGGCTGAAGCTTTCTTT. The variable domain in full, with the rest retrieved from reference TRBV5-5 and TRBJ1-1, is DAGVTQSPTHLIKTRGQQVTLRCSPISGHKSVSWYQQVLGQGPQFIFQYYEKEERGRGNFPDRFSARQFPNYSSELNVNALLLGDSALYLCASSLGDRGRAEAFFGQGTRLTVV.

The CDR3 here is CASSLTGGINYSNQPQHF. CDR3 DNA: TGTGCCAGCAGTTTGACAGGGGGTATCAATTATAGCAATCAGCCCCAGCATTTT. The rearrangement joins TRBV28 to TRBJ1-5; 9 nucleotides agree with TRBD1. The CDR3 is 18 residues long. Trimming removed 3 bases from V and 0 bases from J; junction bases left unmatched: 9. Germline CDR1 MDHEN, CDR2 SYDVKM.

This clone was detected only once. The chain carries TRBV10-3 and TRBJ2-3, with 11 bases fitting TRBD1. Trimming removed 1 base from V and 4 bases from J; junction bases left unmatched: 1. CDR3 size: 15 residues. The germline V gene has CDR1 ENHRY and CDR2 SYGVKD. CDR3 sequence: CAISELGQGADTQYF. CDR3 bases: TGTGCCATCAGTGAGTTGGGACAGGGGGCAGATACGCAGTATTTT.

V usage is TRBV27 and J usage is TRBJ2-5; 8 bases line up with TRBD1. Per the germline V gene, CDR1 is MNHEY and CDR2 is SMNVEV (reference sequence). The J segment lost 2 bases and the V segment lost 5 bases, leaving 4 bases of the junction unmatched. The CDR3 runs to 14 residues. In DNA, the CDR3 is TGTGCCAGCAGTCCTCACAGGGGGCAAGAGACCCAGTACTTC. Protein sequence: CASSPHRGQETQYF.

The gene calls are TRBV28 and TRBJ2-7; TRBD2 might be the D (7 bases). The CDR3 is 15 residues long. Germline V CDR1 and CDR2: MDHEN, SYDVKM. Between the trimmed V and J ends, which lost 3 bases and 5 bases, there was a span of 17 bases. For the CDR3, the DNA is TGTGCCAGCAGTTTTGGGGGAGGGGGAGTCGACGAGCAGTACTTC. This encodes CASSFGGGGVDEQYF.

The rearrangement uses TRBV6-1 and TRBJ1-1, with 8 bases lining up with TRBD1. The CDR3 runs 15 residues. Germline CDR1 MNHNS, CDR2 SASEGT. V was pared by 4 bases and J by 4 bases, with 8 bases of the junction left unmatched. The CDR3 DNA is TGTGCCAGCAGTGGACGACAGGGGTCGGGCACTGAAGCTTTCTTT. Residues: CASSGRQGSGTEAFF.

Regarding this clone: At one end the junction does not follow the germline gene, possibly because of a read error. The chain is built from TRBV28 and TRBJ2-7; a weak D match, TRBD2 (5 bases). This CDR3 is built from 13 residues. Germline CDR1 reads MDHEN; CDR2 reads SYDVKM. In DNA form, the CDR3 reads TGTGTCAGCAGTTTTACGACTACTTCCGAGCAGTACTTC. As protein: CVSSFTTTSEQYF.